The entry that follows covers one T cell receptor (beta chain) sequence. What it binds is unknown. The data originate from a study of PD-1 blockade in classical Hodgkin lymphoma. Study-level results: CD4+ TCR diversity, unlike CD8+, rose significantly by C4D1. Initiation of nivolumab under 1 year after ASCT led to exclusion of patients. As was reported, newly diagnosed patients showed lower baseline TCR diversity than healthy donors did.

The data were produced by immunoSEQ multiplex PCR, yet TCRdb's version contains in-frame clones alone and is incomplete. The sample holds roughly 92,000 clones, roughly 92% seen once. CDR1 and CDR2 (germline): MGHRA, YSYEKL. There are 12 residues in the CDR3. The V end was cut by 2 bases, the J end by 11 bases, with 9 bases between. Each patient relapsed following autologous stem cell transplantation, and prior brentuximab vedotin exposure differed. Sequencing used peripheral blood mononuclear cells (PBMCs), obtained at baseline. This chain connects TRBV4-1 to TRBJ1-4; D unclear. This receptor was obtained from a human donor with classical Hodgkin lymphoma. CDR3 DNA sequence: TGCGCCAGCAGCCAACTTTGGGAGAAACTGTTTTTT. Its protein is CASSQLWEKLFF.